This entry lists 8 T cell receptor beta chains sequenced from one sample in a study of identical twins. TCRdb itself ran the 5' RACE reads through MiXCR, one entry per CDR3 protein. The data show about 450,000 distinct CDR3 sequences, roughly 18% seen once. The sample taken for sequencing was naive T cells sorted from blood. The receptors shown here come from a man in his fifties or sixties in good health.

The sample holds a few counts of this clonotype. The chain links TRBV5-1 to TRBJ1-2; D is possibly TRBD1 (5 bases). The CDR3 is made up of 13 amino acids. Germline loops: CDR1 SGHRS, CDR2 YFSETQ. Trimming left V 3 bases short and J 6 bases short, with 12 bases between. The CDR3 DNA reads TGCGCCAGCAGCTGGGGACCTGGAGATGGCTACACCTTC. Its translation: CASSWGPGDGYTF.

The rearrangement uses TRBV20-1 and TRBJ2-1; TRBD2 might be the D (6 bases). Trimming removed 3 bases at V and 6 bases at J, with 15 bases between. CDR1 is DFQATT, CDR2 SNEGSKA, per germline (reference sequence). The CDR3 has 14 residues. CDR3 loop: CSARDYQFRNEQFF. CDR3 in DNA: TGCAGTGCTAGGGACTACCAATTCCGCAATGAGCAGTTCTTC.

Ten or more counts support this clonotype. The rearrangement uses TRBV20-1 and TRBJ2-1; 16 bases map to TRBD2. The V segment lost 6 bases and the J segment 7 bases; nucleotides outside the gene matches: 9. Germline assignment: CDR1 DFQATT and CDR2 SNEGSKA (reference sequence). The CDR3 spans 16 residues. The CDR3 loop is CSAPGLAGGRGNEQFF. CDR3 nucleotide sequence: TGCAGTGCGCCGGGACTAGCGGGAGGGAGGGGGAATGAGCAGTTCTTC.

The rearrangement joins TRBV5-1 to TRBJ2-3; TRBD2 matches at 7 bases. Trimming took 1 base from V and 4 from J; bases not matched to a gene: 6. The CDR3 sequence is 15 residues long. The V gene's germline CDR1 is SGHRS and CDR2 YFSETQ. The CDR3 protein is CASSLTGRESDTQYF. CDR3 nucleotides: TGCGCCAGCAGCTTGACCGGGCGGGAGTCAGATACGCAGTATTTT. The full variable domain, in which reference TRBV5-1 and TRBJ2-3 provide the parts outside the CDR3, is KAGVTQTPRYLIKTRGQQVTLSCSPISGHRSVSWYQQTPGQGLQFLFEYFSETQRNKGNFPGRFSGRQFSNSRSEMNVSTLELGDSALYLCASSLTGRESDTQYFGPGTRLTVL.

The V and J genes are TRBV12-3 or TRBV12-4 and TRBJ2-1; the D is unclear. The CDR3 totals 14 residues. V lost 1 base to trimming and J lost 5 bases, with 9 bases between them. CDR3: CASSLEGSNNEQFF. The CDR3 DNA reads TGTGCCAGCAGTTTAGAAGGTAGTAACAATGAGCAGTTCTTC.

This clonotype has just a few counts. This chain's CDR3 is CASSSSHQQYF. CDR3 DNA: TGTGCCAGCAGCTCTAGTCACCAGCAGTACTTC. The chain joins TRBV11-2 to TRBJ2-7; no clear D gene. Germline V CDR1 and CDR2: SGHAT, FQNNGV. CDR3 length: 11 amino acids. V was shortened by 4 bases and J by 8 bases, with 9 bases between the two germline ends.

At least ten counts were recorded for this clonotype. This chain's CDR3 is CASSLGQGLGQETQYF. DNA of the CDR3: TGCGCCAGCAGCTTGGGACAGGGGCTAGGGCAAGAGACCCAGTACTTC. The V gene is TRBV5-1, the J gene TRBJ2-5, with 8 nucleotides matching TRBD1. V lost 0 bases to trimming and J lost 2 bases; unmatched junction nucleotides: 6. The CDR3 runs to 16 residues. The V gene's germline CDR1 is SGHRS and CDR2 YFSETQ.

The table lists this clonotype with many counts. The genes are TRBV12-3 or TRBV12-4 and TRBJ2-1, with D uncertain. Between the trimmed V and J ends, which lost 4 bases and 5 bases, there was a span of 12 bases. This CDR3 is built from 14 residues. For the CDR3, the DNA is TGTGCCAGCAGTTCGAGCGTTTCCCACAATGAGCAGTTCTTC. It encodes CASSSSVSHNEQFF.